The rows below give T cell receptor beta chains drawn from one sample of a study of PD-1 blockade in classical Hodgkin lymphoma. The assay was immunoSEQ multiplex PCR, and TCRdb's table has in-frame clones only and misses some. The profile shows about 29,000 clones, approximately 86% of them singletons. The sample was CD8+ T cells from blood, taken at baseline. Receptors were obtained from a human donor with classical Hodgkin lymphoma. Each CDR3 is given with its conserved first and last residue. A D gene is named only where the DNA matches it firmly. Expanded clones are given a class, and other clones once, few, many or no size at all.

clone size,D gene,V gene,J gene,CDR3 protein,CDR3 DNA
few,NA,TRBV7-9,TRBJ1-1,CASPGWTNTEAFF,TGTGCCAGCCCCGGCTGGACGAACACTGAAGCTTTCTTT
NA,NA,TRBV20-1,TRBJ2-7,CSAPSGGQYF,TGCAGTGCCCCCTCTGGAGGGCAGTACTTC
few,NA,TRBV2,TRBJ1-1,CASSGPGFNTEAFF,TGTGCCAGCAGTGGCCCGGGGTTCAACACTGAAGCTTTCTTT
NA,NA,TRBV7-6,TRBJ2-1,CASSSIGAQYENNEQFF,TGTGCCAGCAGCTCCATCGGGGCCCAGTACGAGAACAATGAGCAGTTCTTC
NA,TRBD1,TRBV7-9,TRBJ2-1,CASSLGTGTKEQFF,TGTGCCAGCAGCTTAGGGACAGGGACGAAAGAGCAGTTCTTC
NA,NA,TRBV6-1,TRBJ2-7,CASIDSPYEQYF,TGTGCCAGCATTGACAGTCCCTACGAGCAGTACTTC
NA,NA,TRBV7-9,TRBJ2-1,CASSLGEQFF,TGTGCCAGCAGCTTAGGGGAGCAGTTCTTC
NA,NA,TRBV28,TRBJ1-2,CASSFLTDPNYGYTF,TGTGCCAGCAGTTTCCTAACAGATCCTAACTATGGCTACACCTTC
NA,NA,TRBV6-1,TRBJ1-2,CASRETGLLGFGYTF,TGTGCCAGCAGGGAAACAGGGTTACTAGGATTTGGCTACACCTTC
NA,NA,TRBV6-5,TRBJ2-7,CASSYSREAMSYEQYF,TGTGCCAGCAGTTACTCGCGTGAAGCGATGTCCTACGAGCAGTACTTC
NA,NA,TRBV7-9,TRBJ1-2,CASSLDPGARNGYTF,TGTGCCAGCAGCTTAGATCCGGGGGCCCGAAATGGCTACACCTTC
NA,NA,TRBV7-2,TRBJ2-7,CASSLGWSGTFSYEQYF,TGTGCCAGCAGCTTAGGCTGGAGCGGAACTTTCTCCTACGAGCAGTACTTC
once,NA,TRBV10-3,TRBJ2-4,CAISESERAIPILAKNIQYF,TGTGCCATCAGTGAGTCCGAGCGGGCTATTCCGATTTTAGCCAAAAACATTCAGTACTTC
NA,NA,TRBV7-9,TRBJ2-1,CASSYKGTAYNEQFF,TGTGCCAGCAGCTACAAAGGGACTGCATACAATGAGCAGTTCTTC
NA,NA,TRBV5-1,TRBJ1-2,CASSLGGERGYTF,TGCGCCAGCAGCTTGGGTGGGGAACGTGGCTACACCTTC
once,NA,TRBV6-1,TRBJ2-2,CASSEAAGTTGELFF,TGTGCCAGCAGTGAAGCGGCCGGGACCACCGGGGAGCTGTTTTTT
NA,NA,TRBV21-1,TRBJ1-3,CASSPRDSLSQVSSGNTIYF,TGTGCCAGCAGCCCGCGGGACAGTCTAAGTCAGGTGAGCTCTGGAAACACCATATATTTT
NA,NA,TRBV5-1,TRBJ1-1,CASSPLAGNTEAFF,TGCGCCAGCAGCCCTCTTGCGGGGAACACTGAAGCTTTCTTT
NA,NA,TRBV28,TRBJ1-3,CASSLGLPGSGNTIYF,TGTGCCAGCAGCTTGGGACTTCCAGGCTCTGGAAACACCATATATTTT
NA,NA,TRBV28,TRBJ2-3,CASSLRTLKDTQYF,TGTGCCAGCAGTTTAAGGACTCTTAAAGATACGCAGTATTTT
NA,NA,TRBV5-1,TRBJ2-7,CASSAERDDEQYF,TGCGCCAGCAGCGCGGAACGGGACGACGAGCAGTACTTC
NA,NA,TRBV5-4,TRBJ2-5,CASSLGDLQETQYF,TGTGCCAGCAGCTTGGGAGACTTACAAGAGACCCAGTACTTC
once,NA,TRBV30,TRBJ1-1,CARAIGWGGDTEAFF,TGTGCCCGCGCTATCGGTTGGGGAGGAGATACTGAAGCTTTCTTT
once,NA,TRBV25-1,TRBJ2-6,CASSEPLWANVLTF,TGTGCCAGCAGTGAACCCCTCTGGGCCAACGTCCTGACTTTC
NA,NA,TRBV5-1,TRBJ2-1,CASSLWEGGINEQFF,TGCGCCAGCAGCTTATGGGAGGGGGGGATCAATGAGCAGTTCTTC
once,NA,TRBV28,TRBJ2-5,CASSQLDFAGPETQYF,TGTGCCAGCAGTCAACTCGACTTCGCGGGGCCAGAGACCCAGTACTTC
NA,TRBD1,TRBV7-9,TRBJ2-7,CASSLAGGQAYEQYF,TGTGCCAGCAGCTTAGCCGGGGGACAGGCCTACGAGCAGTACTTC
NA,TRBD2,TRBV14,TRBJ2-5,CASNGGFFEETQYF,TGTGCCAGCAACGGGGGGTTCTTTGAGGAGACCCAGTACTTC
NA,NA,TRBV27,TRBJ1-2,CASSLRDNYGYTF,TGTGCCAGCAGTCTGCGGGACAACTATGGCTACACCTTC
NA,NA,TRBV27,TRBJ1-3,CASSPYSGNTIYF,TGTGCCAGCAGTCCCTACTCTGGAAACACCATATATTTT
NA,NA,TRBV2,TRBJ1-3,CASSDNSHSGNTIYF,TGTGCCAGCAGTGATAACAGTCACTCTGGAAACACCATATATTTT
NA,TRBD1,TRBV7-9,TRBJ1-2,CASSLEGQENYGYTF,TGTGCCAGCAGCTTAGAAGGACAGGAGAACTATGGCTACACCTTC
NA,TRBD1,TRBV5-5,TRBJ2-7,CASSLFLVDRDNEQYF,TGTGCCAGCAGCCTCTTTTTGGTTGACAGGGACAACGAGCAGTACTTC
NA,NA,TRBV9,TRBJ1-4,CASSAGSEKLFF,TGTGCCAGCAGCGCCGGGAGCGAAAAACTGTTTTTT
NA,TRBD1,TRBV5-4,TRBJ2-2,CASSLIPGTGDGELFF,TGTGCCAGCAGCCTAATCCCCGGAACAGGGGACGGGGAGCTGTTTTTT
NA,NA,TRBV15,TRBJ2-5,CATSRAGTDKETQYF,TGTGCCACCAGCAGGGCCGGGACGGATAAAGAGACCCAGTACTTC
NA,NA,TRBV5-4,TRBJ2-3,CASSFGGSTDTQYF,TGTGCCAGCAGCTTTGGAGGGAGCACAGATACGCAGTATTTT
once,NA,TRBV28,TRBJ1-2,CASSPHETYRVNYGYTF,TGTGCCAGCAGTCCCCACGAAACTTACAGGGTGAACTATGGCTACACCTTC
NA,TRBD2,TRBV2,TRBJ2-1,CASSERGLAGGIRGQFF,TGTGCCAGCAGTGAGCGAGGACTAGCGGGAGGAATTAGGGGGCAGTTCTTC
NA,NA,TRBV5-4,TRBJ2-5,CASSLEGETQYF,TGTGCCAGCAGCTTAGAGGGAGAGACCCAGTACTTC
NA,NA,TRBV27,TRBJ1-5,CASSLQGRQPQHF,TGTGCCAGCAGTTTACAGGGACGACAGCCCCAGCATTTT
NA,NA,TRBV6-1,TRBJ1-3,CASSEERDSGNTIYF,TGTGCCAGCAGTGAGGAGCGGGACTCTGGAAACACCATATATTTT
NA,NA,TRBV29-1,TRBJ2-1,CSVWGRADLYNEQFF,TGCAGCGTTTGGGGGCGGGCGGACTTATACAATGAGCAGTTCTTC
NA,TRBD2,TRBV27,TRBJ2-4,CASSPRRDRDSGSVRGRAKNIQYF,TGTGCCAGCAGTCCCCGCCGGGACAGAGATAGCGGGAGTGTTCGGGGAAGAGCCAAAAACATTCAGTACTTC
NA,TRBD2,TRBV7-6,TRBJ2-2,CASSFRREGPSGELFF,TGTGCCAGCAGCTTTCGGCGGGAGGGCCCTTCCGGGGAGCTGTTTTTT
once,NA,TRBV21-1,TRBJ2-7,CASSTHRDRGYEQYF,TGTGCCAGCAGCACCCACCGGGACAGGGGCTACGAGCAGTACTTC
once,NA,TRBV7-9,TRBJ1-4,CASSLGPQANEKLFF,TGTGCCAGCAGCTTAGGTCCCCAGGCTAATGAAAAACTGTTTTTT
NA,NA,TRBV5-6,TRBJ2-1,CASSLEFFLNEQFF,TGTGCCAGCAGCTTGGAGTTCTTCCTCAATGAGCAGTTCTTC
NA,TRBD2,TRBV5-1,TRBJ2-1,CASSLAGGMNEQFF,TGCGCCAGCAGCTTAGCGGGAGGTATGAATGAGCAGTTCTTC
NA,NA,TRBV12-5,TRBJ1-2,CASGFKQAFYGYTF,TGTGCTAGTGGTTTCAAACAGGCTTTCTATGGCTACACCTTC
NA,TRBD2,TRBV5-1,TRBJ2-7,CASSLELAGVYEQYF,TGCGCCAGCAGCTTGGAACTAGCGGGAGTCTACGAGCAGTACTTC
NA,NA,TRBV27,TRBJ2-1,CASRWGVGYNEQFF,TGTGCCAGCAGATGGGGGGTCGGATACAATGAGCAGTTCTTC
few,NA,TRBV5-6,TRBJ2-7,CASSPRGGAVEQYF,TGTGCCAGCAGCCCACGCGGAGGAGCCGTAGAGCAGTACTTC
NA,TRBD2,TRBV7-6,TRBJ2-1,CASSLGVHRTSGKDEQFF,TGTGCCAGCAGCTTAGGCGTTCACCGGACTAGCGGGAAGGATGAGCAGTTCTTC
NA,TRBD1,TRBV5-1,TRBJ2-7,CASSWTGSYEQYF,TGCGCCAGCAGCTGGACAGGATCCTACGAGCAGTACTTC
NA,TRBD2,TRBV2,TRBJ2-7,CASIPSLAGVSYEQYF,TGTGCCAGCATTCCAAGTTTAGCGGGAGTATCCTACGAGCAGTACTTC
once,TRBD1,TRBV7-9,TRBJ2-7,CAWDRGPSYEQYF,TGTGCTTGGGACAGGGGGCCTTCCTACGAGCAGTACTTC
NA,NA,TRBV6-5,TRBJ2-7,CASSYGRGNYEQYF,TGTGCCAGCAGTTACGGCAGGGGTAACTACGAGCAGTACTTC
NA,TRBD1,TRBV29-1,TRBJ1-4,CSVEAVGQGEKLFF,TGCAGCGTTGAAGCCGTGGGACAGGGTGAAAAACTGTTTTTT